This T cell receptor beta chain was sequenced for a study of response to subunit inactivated influenza vaccine. Points from the study as a whole: Authors suggested that a seasonal influenza vaccination recruits few new T cells each time.

MiXCR was run by TCRdb on the RT-PCR reads, yielding one entry per CDR3 protein. The table includes hundreds of thousands of distinct CDR3 sequences, approximately 15% detected once. From germline, CDR1 is MNHEY and CDR2 SMNVEV (reference sequence). CDR3 size: 18 residues. The ends lost 3 bases at V and 4 bases at J; junction bases unmatched: 10. There are many counts of this clonotype. Antigen specificity is unknown. The source is a man aged 45 to 65 who received an inactivated influenza vaccine. V is TRBV27 and J is TRBJ2-2, with TRBD2 matching over 11 bases. The sequencing here drew on PBMCs from blood, taken roughly 2 weeks before vaccination. The CDR3 DNA sequence: TGTGCCAGCAGTTTGATCCGCGGTAGCGGGAGGGCCACCGGGGAGCTGTTTTTT. Protein: CASSLIRGSGRATGELFF.